The rows below give T cell receptor beta chains drawn from one sample of a study of blood T cells in healthy people across ages. Each CDR3 protein is one row after TCRdb ran MiXCR on the 5' RACE reads. Of 540,000 or so distinct CDR3 sequences detected, about 24% appear once; the ten largest clones hold 7.5% to 9%. The data were also submitted as part of a second study, on T cells of mothers and their children.

Sequences were obtained from blood. Receptors were obtained from a boy between 10 and 17 years old in good health. Both conserved end residues are trimmed from each CDR3. D genes are given only for firm matches.

j_call: TRBJ2-5; d_call: -; v_call: TRBV27; cdr3_aa: ASSLSIGQAQETQY
j_call: TRBJ2-3; d_call: -; v_call: TRBV5-1; cdr3_aa: ASSLVRGSSTDTQY
j_call: TRBJ1-5; d_call: -; v_call: TRBV20-1; cdr3_aa: SARDTNQPQH
j_call: TRBJ1-1; d_call: -; v_call: TRBV29-1; cdr3_aa: SVTGTENTEAF
j_call: TRBJ2-1; d_call: -; v_call: TRBV5-1; cdr3_aa: ASSYLLTGVNNEQF
j_call: TRBJ2-6; d_call: TRBD1; v_call: TRBV6-5; cdr3_aa: ASSYGTGQGGANVLT
j_call: TRBJ2-7; d_call: TRBD2; v_call: TRBV4-3; cdr3_aa: ASSQERTSGGAYEQY
j_call: TRBJ2-1; d_call: TRBD1; v_call: TRBV5-4; cdr3_aa: ASSRTGSYNEQF
j_call: TRBJ1-1; d_call: -; v_call: TRBV5-5; cdr3_aa: ASSGSFRTEAF
j_call: TRBJ2-1; d_call: TRBD2; v_call: TRBV27; cdr3_aa: ASSTETSIHRTGYNEQF
j_call: TRBJ1-2; d_call: -; v_call: TRBV7-2; cdr3_aa: ASSSRGLSYGYT
j_call: TRBJ2-1; d_call: -; v_call: TRBV4-3; cdr3_aa: ASSPGQSSYNEQF
j_call: -; d_call: TRBD2; v_call: TRBV2; cdr3_aa: ASSDPLAGVEGEQF
j_call: TRBJ2-7; d_call: -; v_call: TRBV4-3; cdr3_aa: ASSQDFDTSAYEQY
j_call: TRBJ2-5; d_call: TRBD2; v_call: TRBV6-1; cdr3_aa: ASSGDSGRETQY
j_call: TRBJ1-4; d_call: TRBD1; v_call: TRBV25-1; cdr3_aa: ASSATGTAYTTNEKLF
j_call: TRBJ2-7; d_call: -; v_call: TRBV5-1; cdr3_aa: ASSLLQDYSYEQY
j_call: TRBJ1-6; d_call: -; v_call: TRBV9; cdr3_aa: ASSVGPGRSPLH
j_call: TRBJ2-7; d_call: -; v_call: TRBV7-9; cdr3_aa: ASSPPATNYEQY
j_call: TRBJ2-1; d_call: -; v_call: TRBV20-1; cdr3_aa: GARGDVGVGYNEQF
j_call: TRBJ1-5; d_call: TRBD1; v_call: TRBV28; cdr3_aa: ASRTGGQPQH
j_call: TRBJ2-1; d_call: TRBD2; v_call: TRBV5-6; cdr3_aa: ASSSRLMQRESNEQF
j_call: TRBJ2-2; d_call: -; v_call: TRBV28; cdr3_aa: ASSPGTTNTGELF
j_call: TRBJ2-2; d_call: TRBD2; v_call: TRBV6-1; cdr3_aa: ASSLTGTSGNTGELF
j_call: TRBJ2-7; d_call: -; v_call: TRBV4-3; cdr3_aa: ASSQELGYEQY
j_call: TRBJ2-4; d_call: TRBD2; v_call: TRBV29-1; cdr3_aa: SGRRLAGGVLAKNIQY
j_call: TRBJ2-7; d_call: TRBD1; v_call: TRBV12-3/TRBV12-4; cdr3_aa: ASSVGQGSHEQY
j_call: TRBJ2-7; d_call: TRBD2; v_call: TRBV20-1; cdr3_aa: SARRTSGSYEQY
j_call: TRBJ2-7; d_call: -; v_call: TRBV5-1; cdr3_aa: ASSLARGGAYEQY
j_call: TRBJ2-1; d_call: TRBD2; v_call: TRBV6-2/TRBV6-3; cdr3_aa: ASRMGGVRLAGEYHEQF
j_call: TRBJ2-3; d_call: -; v_call: TRBV7-9; cdr3_aa: ASRSGTDTQY
j_call: TRBJ2-2; d_call: TRBD2; v_call: TRBV29-1; cdr3_aa: SVAGDNTGELF
j_call: TRBJ1-2; d_call: TRBD1; v_call: TRBV6-5; cdr3_aa: ASRGQGARYGHT
j_call: TRBJ2-5; d_call: -; v_call: TRBV7-9; cdr3_aa: ATQRGARQETQY
j_call: TRBJ1-2; d_call: TRBD1; v_call: TRBV7-2; cdr3_aa: ASSESGTGQLGGYT
j_call: TRBJ2-1; d_call: TRBD2; v_call: TRBV20-1; cdr3_aa: SATTSGNYNEQF
j_call: TRBJ2-1; d_call: TRBD2; v_call: TRBV28; cdr3_aa: ASKGLAAYNEQF
j_call: TRBJ2-1; d_call: -; v_call: TRBV14; cdr3_aa: ASSQVGWGEQF
j_call: TRBJ2-3; d_call: -; v_call: TRBV2; cdr3_aa: ASSDGLAILTDTQY
j_call: TRBJ2-5; d_call: TRBD2; v_call: TRBV5-1; cdr3_aa: ASSLLAGTGI
j_call: TRBJ2-7; d_call: -; v_call: TRBV29-1; cdr3_aa: SAASSSYEQY
j_call: TRBJ2-7; d_call: TRBD2; v_call: TRBV20-1; cdr3_aa: SARGTSGISEQY
j_call: -; d_call: -; v_call: TRBV7-8; cdr3_aa: ASSQGRVPGWNEQY
j_call: TRBJ2-5; d_call: TRBD1; v_call: TRBV28; cdr3_aa: ASSPPTGGGETQY
j_call: TRBJ1-2; d_call: TRBD1; v_call: TRBV5-1; cdr3_aa: ASSPSTGSYGYT